A single sample is the source of the 2 T cell receptor beta chains below, sequenced in a study of shared clonotypes between healthy human individuals. Clones were sequenced by immunoSEQ multiplex PCR, and TCRdb holds only the in-frame ones, with some missing. The sample has about 980,000 clones, about three quarters seen once; the top ten hold about 1.5%. Sequenced sample: memory CD4+ T cells sorted from blood. The subset: CD45RA-negative fraction. Every receptor here comes from a young man in good health.

The chain is built from TRBV9 and TRBJ2-7, with D possibly TRBD1 on 6 matching bases. The V and J ends lost 0 bases and 2 bases respectively, with 9 bases between them. Germline V lookup: CDR1 SGDLS, CDR2 YYNGEE. CDR3 length equals 14 residues. In DNA form, the CDR3 reads TGTGCCAGCAGCGTAGATTACAGGGCCTACGAGCAGTACTTC. Its translation: CASSVDYRAYEQYF. The full variable domain, its missing parts supplied by reference TRBV9 and TRBJ2-7, is DSGVTQTPKHLITATGQRVTLRCSPRSGDLSVYWYQQSLDQGLQFLIQYYNGEERAKGNILERFSAQQFPDLHSELNLSSLELGDSALYFCASSVDYRAYEQYFGPGTRLTVT.

This clone was seen once. V is TRBV5-1 and J is TRBJ2-5; weak D call: TRBD1 (6 bases). V gave up 0 bases and J gave up 5 bases, with 8 bases separating them. Germline lookup yields CDR1 SGHRS and CDR2 YFSETQ. The CDR3 is 13 residues long. The CDR3 DNA reads as TGCGCCAGCAGCTTGGAGGGGGAGGAGACCCAGTACTTC. Protein: CASSLEGEETQYF.